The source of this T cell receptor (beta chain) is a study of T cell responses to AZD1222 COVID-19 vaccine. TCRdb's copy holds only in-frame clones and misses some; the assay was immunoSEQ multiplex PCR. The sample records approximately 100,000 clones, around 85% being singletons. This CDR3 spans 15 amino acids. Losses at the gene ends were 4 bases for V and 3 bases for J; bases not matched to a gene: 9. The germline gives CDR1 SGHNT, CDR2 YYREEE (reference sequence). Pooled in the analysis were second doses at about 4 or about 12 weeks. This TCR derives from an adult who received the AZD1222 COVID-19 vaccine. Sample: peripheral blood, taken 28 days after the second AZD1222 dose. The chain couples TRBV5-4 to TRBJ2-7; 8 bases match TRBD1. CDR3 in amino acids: CASSADRERVYEQYF. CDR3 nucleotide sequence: TGTGCCAGCAGCGCGGACAGGGAAAGGGTCTACGAGCAGTACTTC. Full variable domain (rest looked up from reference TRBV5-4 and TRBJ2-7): ETGVTQSPTHLIKTRGQQVTLRCSSQSGHNTVSWYQQALGQGPQFIFQYYREEENGRGNFPPRFSGLQFPNYSSELNVNALELDDSALYLCASSADRERVYEQYFGPGTRLTVT.